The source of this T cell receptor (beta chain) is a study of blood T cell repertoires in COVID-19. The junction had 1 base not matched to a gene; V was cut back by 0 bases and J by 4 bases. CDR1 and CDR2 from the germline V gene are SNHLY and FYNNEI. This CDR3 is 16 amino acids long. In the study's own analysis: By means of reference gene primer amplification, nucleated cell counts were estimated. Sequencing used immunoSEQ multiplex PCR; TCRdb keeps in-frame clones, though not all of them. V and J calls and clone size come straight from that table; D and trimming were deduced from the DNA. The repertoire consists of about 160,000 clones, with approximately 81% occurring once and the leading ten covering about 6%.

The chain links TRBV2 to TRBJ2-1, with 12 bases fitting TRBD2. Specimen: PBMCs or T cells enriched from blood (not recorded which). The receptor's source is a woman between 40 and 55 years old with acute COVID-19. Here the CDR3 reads CASSEALAGGYNEQFF. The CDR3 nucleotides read TGTGCCAGCAGTGAAGCTCTAGCGGGGGGGTACAATGAGCAGTTCTTC. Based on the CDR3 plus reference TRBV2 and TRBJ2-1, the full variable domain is EPEVTQTPSHQVTQMGQEVILRCVPISNHLYFYWYRQILGQKVEFLVSFYNNEISEKSEIFDDQFSVERPDGSNFTLKIRSTKLEDSAMYFCASSEALAGGYNEQFFGPGTRLTVL.